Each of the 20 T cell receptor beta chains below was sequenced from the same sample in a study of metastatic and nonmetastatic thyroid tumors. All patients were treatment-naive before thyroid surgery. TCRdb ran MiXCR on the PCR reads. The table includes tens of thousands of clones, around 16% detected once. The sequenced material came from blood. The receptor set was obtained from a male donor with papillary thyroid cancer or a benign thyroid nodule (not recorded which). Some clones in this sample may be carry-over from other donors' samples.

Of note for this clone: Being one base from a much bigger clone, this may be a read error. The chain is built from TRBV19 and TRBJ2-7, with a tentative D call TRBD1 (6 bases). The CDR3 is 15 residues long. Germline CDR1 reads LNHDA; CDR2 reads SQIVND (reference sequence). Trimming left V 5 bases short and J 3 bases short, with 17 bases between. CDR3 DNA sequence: TGTGCCAGTAGTGCAAGACCTACAGGGATCTACGAGCAGTACTTC. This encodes CASSARPTGIYEQYF.

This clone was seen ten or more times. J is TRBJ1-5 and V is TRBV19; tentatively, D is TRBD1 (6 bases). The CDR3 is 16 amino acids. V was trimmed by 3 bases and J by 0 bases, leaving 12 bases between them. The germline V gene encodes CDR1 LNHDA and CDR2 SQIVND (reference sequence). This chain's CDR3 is CASSITRQVSNQPQHF. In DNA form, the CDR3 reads TGTGCCAGTAGTATTACCAGACAGGTTAGCAATCAGCCCCAGCATTTT.

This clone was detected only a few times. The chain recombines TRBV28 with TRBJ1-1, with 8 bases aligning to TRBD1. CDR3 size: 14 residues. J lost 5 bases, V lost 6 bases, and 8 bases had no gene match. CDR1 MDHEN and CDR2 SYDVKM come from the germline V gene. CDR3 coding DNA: TGTGCCAGCAGCGTGACAGGGGCGAGGACTGAAGCTTTCTTT. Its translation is CASSVTGARTEAFF.

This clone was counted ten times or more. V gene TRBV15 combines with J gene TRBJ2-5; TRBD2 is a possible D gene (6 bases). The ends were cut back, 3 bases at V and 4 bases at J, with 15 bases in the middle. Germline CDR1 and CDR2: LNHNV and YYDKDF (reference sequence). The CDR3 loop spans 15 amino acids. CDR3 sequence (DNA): TGTGCCACCAGCAGGCCTGAACTAGCTCGAGAGACCCAGTACTTC. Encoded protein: CATSRPELARETQYF.

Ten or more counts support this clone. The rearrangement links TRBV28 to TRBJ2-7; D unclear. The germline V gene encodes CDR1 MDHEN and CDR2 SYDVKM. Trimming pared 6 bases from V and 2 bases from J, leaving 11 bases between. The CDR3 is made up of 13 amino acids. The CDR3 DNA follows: TGTGCCAGCAGATCCATTAGAGCCTACGAGCAGTACTTC. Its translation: CASRSIRAYEQYF.

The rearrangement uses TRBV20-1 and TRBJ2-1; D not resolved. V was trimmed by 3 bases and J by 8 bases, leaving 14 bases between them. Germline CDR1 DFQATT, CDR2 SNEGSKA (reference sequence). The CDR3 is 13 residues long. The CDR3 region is CSARACSKDEQFF. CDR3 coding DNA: TGCAGTGCTAGGGCCTGCTCTAAGGATGAGCAGTTCTTC.

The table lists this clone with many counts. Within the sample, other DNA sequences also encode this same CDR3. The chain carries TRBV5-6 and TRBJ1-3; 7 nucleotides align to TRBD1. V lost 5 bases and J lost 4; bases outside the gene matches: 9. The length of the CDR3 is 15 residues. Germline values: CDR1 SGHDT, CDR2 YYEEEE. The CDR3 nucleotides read TGTGCCAGCAGTCTGAGAGGGGGCGAGGGAAACACCATATATTTT. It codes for CASSLRGGEGNTIYF.

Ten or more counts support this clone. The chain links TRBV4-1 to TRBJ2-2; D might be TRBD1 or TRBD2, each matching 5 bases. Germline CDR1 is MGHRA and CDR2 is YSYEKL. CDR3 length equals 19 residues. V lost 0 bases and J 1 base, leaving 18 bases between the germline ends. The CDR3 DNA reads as TGCGCCAGCAGCCAAGAGTGGTTTAGTGGGGGAGAGAACACCGGGGAGCTGTTTTTT. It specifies CASSQEWFSGGENTGELFF.

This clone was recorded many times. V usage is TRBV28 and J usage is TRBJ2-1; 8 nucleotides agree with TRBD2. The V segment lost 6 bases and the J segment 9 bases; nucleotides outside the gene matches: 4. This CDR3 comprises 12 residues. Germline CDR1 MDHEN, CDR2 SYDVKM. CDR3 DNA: TGTGCCAGCAGCCCGGGGGGGCCTGAGCAGTTCTTC. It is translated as CASSPGGPEQFF.

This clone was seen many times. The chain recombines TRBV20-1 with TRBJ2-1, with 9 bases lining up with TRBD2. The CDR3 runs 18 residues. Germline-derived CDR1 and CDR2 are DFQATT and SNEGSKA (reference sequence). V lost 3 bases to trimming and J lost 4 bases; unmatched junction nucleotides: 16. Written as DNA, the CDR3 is TGCAGTGCTAGCCTTAGCGGGGGATACTCAATTTTTTACAATGAGCAGTTCTTC. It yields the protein CSASLSGGYSIFYNEQFF.

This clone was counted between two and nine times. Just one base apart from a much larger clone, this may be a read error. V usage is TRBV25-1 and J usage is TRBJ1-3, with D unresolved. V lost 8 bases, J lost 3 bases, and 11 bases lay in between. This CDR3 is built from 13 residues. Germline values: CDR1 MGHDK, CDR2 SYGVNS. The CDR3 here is CASGMGCGNTIYF. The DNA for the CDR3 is TGTGCCAGCGGCATGGGGTGTGGAAACACCATATATTTT.

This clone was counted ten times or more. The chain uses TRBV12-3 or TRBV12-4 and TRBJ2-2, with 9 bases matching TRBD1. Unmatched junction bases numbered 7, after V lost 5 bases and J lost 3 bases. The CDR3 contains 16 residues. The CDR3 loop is CASSPGTGQDTGELFF. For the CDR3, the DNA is TGTGCCAGCAGTCCGGGGACAGGGCAGGACACCGGGGAGCTGTTTTTT.

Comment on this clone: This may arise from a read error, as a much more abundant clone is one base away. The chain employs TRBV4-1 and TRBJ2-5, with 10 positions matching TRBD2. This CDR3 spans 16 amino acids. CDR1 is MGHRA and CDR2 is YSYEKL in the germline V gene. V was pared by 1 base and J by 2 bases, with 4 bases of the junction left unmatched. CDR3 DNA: TGCGCCAGCAGCCAAGGAAAGCGGGGGGGTCAAGAGACCCAGTACTTC. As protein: CASSQGKRGGQETQYF.

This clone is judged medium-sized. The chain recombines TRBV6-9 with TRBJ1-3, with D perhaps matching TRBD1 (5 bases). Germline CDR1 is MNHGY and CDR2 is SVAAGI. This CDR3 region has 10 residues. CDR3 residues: CAVLGDTIYF. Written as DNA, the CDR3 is TGTGCAGTTCTAGGGGACACCATATATTTT.

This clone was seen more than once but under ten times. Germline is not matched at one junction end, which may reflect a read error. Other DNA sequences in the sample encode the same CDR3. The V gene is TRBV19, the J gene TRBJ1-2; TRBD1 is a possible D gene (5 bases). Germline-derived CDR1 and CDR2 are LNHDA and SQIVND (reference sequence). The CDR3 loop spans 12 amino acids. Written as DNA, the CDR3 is TGTGCCAGTTGGGGGGGTAGCCCTGGCTACACCTTT. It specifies CASWGGSPGYTF.

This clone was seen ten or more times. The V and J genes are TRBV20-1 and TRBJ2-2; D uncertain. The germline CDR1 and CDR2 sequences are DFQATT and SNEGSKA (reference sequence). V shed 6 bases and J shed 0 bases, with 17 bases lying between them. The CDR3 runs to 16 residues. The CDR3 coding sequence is TGCAGTGCCGTACTCAACGGACGTGCGAACACCGGGGAGCTGTTTTTT. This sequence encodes CSAVLNGRANTGELFF.

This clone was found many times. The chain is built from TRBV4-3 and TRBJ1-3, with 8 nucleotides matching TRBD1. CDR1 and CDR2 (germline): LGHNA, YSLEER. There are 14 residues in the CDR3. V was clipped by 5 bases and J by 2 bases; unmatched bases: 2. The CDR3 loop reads CASSATGAGNTIYF. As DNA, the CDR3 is TGCGCCAGCAGCGCGACAGGGGCTGGAAACACCATATATTTT.

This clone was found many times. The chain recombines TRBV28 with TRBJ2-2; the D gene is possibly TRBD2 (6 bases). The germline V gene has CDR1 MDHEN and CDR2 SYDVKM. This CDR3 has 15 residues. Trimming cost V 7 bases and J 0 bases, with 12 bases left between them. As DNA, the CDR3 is TGTGCCAGCAACGTAGCGGATACGAACACCGGGGAGCTGTTTTTT. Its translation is CASNVADTNTGELFF.

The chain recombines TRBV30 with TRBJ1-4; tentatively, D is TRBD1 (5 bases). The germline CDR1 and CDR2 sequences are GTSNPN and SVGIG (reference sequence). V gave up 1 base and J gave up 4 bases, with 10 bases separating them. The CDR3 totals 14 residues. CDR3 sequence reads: CAWSGGLFNEKLFF. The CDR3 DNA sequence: TGTGCCTGGAGTGGGGGACTGTTTAATGAAAAACTGTTTTTT.

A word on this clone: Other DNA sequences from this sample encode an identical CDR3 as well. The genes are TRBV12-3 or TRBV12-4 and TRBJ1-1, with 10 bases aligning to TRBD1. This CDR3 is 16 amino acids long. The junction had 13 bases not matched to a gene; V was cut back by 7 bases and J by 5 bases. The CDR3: CASNPRDRGFRTEAFF. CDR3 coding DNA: TGTGCCAGCAATCCCCGGGACAGGGGTTTCCGTACTGAAGCTTTCTTT.